This T cell receptor beta chain stems from a study of T cell responses to AZD1222 COVID-19 vaccine. General study results and limits: Close to half of all spike-specific TCRs reportedly target regions of the variants that are unmutated.

The CDR3 length is 18 residues. The V segment lost 2 bases and the J segment 3 bases; nucleotides outside the gene matches: 9. Germline V lookup: CDR1 SGHRS, CDR2 YFSETQ. Method: immunoSEQ multiplex PCR; TCRdb's copy keeps in-frame clones and lacks some. The sample holds roughly 99,000 clones, around 90% seen once. Second doses that came at about 4 or about 12 weeks were put together. A note on this clone: Its antigen is not identified.

Sequencing used peripheral blood, obtained 28 days after the second AZD1222 dose. V and J are TRBV5-1 and TRBJ2-6; 9 positions agree with TRBD1. This sequence originates from an adult who received the AZD1222 COVID-19 vaccine. The DNA for the CDR3 is TGCGCCAGCAGCTTCCCCGGGACAGGGAGGGGTGGGGCCAACGTCCTGACTTTC. Protein product: CASSFPGTGRGGANVLTF. Using reference TRBV5-1 and TRBJ2-6 for the parts outside the CDR3, the full variable domain is KAGVTQTPRYLIKTRGQQVTLSCSPISGHRSVSWYQQTPGQGLQFLFEYFSETQRNKGNFPGRFSGRQFSNSRSEMNVSTLELGDSALYLCASSFPGTGRGGANVLTFGAGSRLTVL.